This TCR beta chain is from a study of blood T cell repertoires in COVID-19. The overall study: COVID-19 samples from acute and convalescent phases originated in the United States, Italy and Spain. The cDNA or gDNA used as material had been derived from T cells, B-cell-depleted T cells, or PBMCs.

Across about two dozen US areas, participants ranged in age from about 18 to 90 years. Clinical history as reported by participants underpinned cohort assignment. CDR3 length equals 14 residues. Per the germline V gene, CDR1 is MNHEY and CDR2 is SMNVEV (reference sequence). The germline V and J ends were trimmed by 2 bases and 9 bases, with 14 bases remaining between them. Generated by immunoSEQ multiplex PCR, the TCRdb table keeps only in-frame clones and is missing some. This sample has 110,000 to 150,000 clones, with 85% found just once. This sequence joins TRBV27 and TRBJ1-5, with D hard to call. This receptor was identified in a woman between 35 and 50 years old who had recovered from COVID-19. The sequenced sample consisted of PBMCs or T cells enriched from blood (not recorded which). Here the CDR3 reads CASSLVFGFPPQHF. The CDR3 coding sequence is TGTGCCAGCAGTTTAGTGTTCGGGTTTCCGCCCCAGCATTTT.